The following is a T cell receptor beta chain sequence with its context. Its antigen is currently unknown. The CDR3 loop spans 13 amino acids. The V gene lost 1 base and the J gene lost 2 bases, with 7 bases spanning the gap. The V gene's germline CDR1 is SGHDT and CDR2 YYEEEE. The PCR employed 60 Vbeta primers together with 13 Jbeta primers. Assay: immunoSEQ multiplex PCR; the TCRdb copy retains only in-frame clones and omits some. The sample shows roughly 80,000 clones, over 60% of them seen only once. This sample is part of a study of cytomegalovirus exposure and HLA in healthy donors. Findings of the study overall: Researchers counted around 180 TCR beta chains as cytomegalovirus-associated. When a later analysis was performed, an Asian-associated ancestry cluster reportedly had fewer N-insertions than the approximately 690-donor mean.

The chain combines TRBV5-6 with TRBJ2-7; D remains unclear. Sequencing used PBMCs. The receptor comes from a male donor in good health and CMV-seropositive. The CDR3, as DNA: TGTGCCAGCAGCTTGACAGAAACCTACGAGCAGTACTTC. It yields the protein CASSLTETYEQYF. Together with reference TRBV5-6 and TRBJ2-7, the CDR3 gives the full variable domain: DAGVTQSPTHLIKTRGQQVTLRCSPKSGHDTVSWYQQALGQGPQFIFQYYEEEERQRGNFPDRFSGHQFPNYSSELNVNALLLGDSALYLCASSLTETYEQYFGPGTRLTVT.